Given below is one T cell receptor beta chain in context. The antigen remains unidentified. Template material for amplifying TCR beta CDR3 regions consisted of RNA transcripts. First-round RT-PCR targeting the TCR CDR3 was performed with the HTBI primer set. MiXCR was run by TCRdb on the multiplex PCR reads, yielding one entry per CDR3 protein. Here the sample spans nearly 600,000 distinct CDR3 sequences, roughly 14% being singletons. This record comes from a study of T cells in Graves' hyperthyroidism and ophthalmopathy. Overall study: At initial diagnosis, before any treatment had begun, peripheral blood was obtained.

Overall study results and limits: The blood repertoire included most of the expanded thyroid clonotypes above 0.001.

Orbital computed tomography and thyroid ultrasound, together with serum TRAb and thyroxine and clinical symptoms, were used for diagnoses. The clonotype was recovered from a woman aged 25-40 years with Graves' hyperthyroidism that later progressed to Graves' ophthalmopathy. Sequenced input: blood.

The CDR3 reads CASGRRGDYGYTF. For the CDR3, the DNA is TGTGCTAGTGGCCGAAGGGGGGACTATGGCTACACCTTC. V usage is TRBV12-5 and J usage is TRBJ1-2; D might be TRBD1 (6 bases). Germline V gene data show CDR1 as LGHNT and CDR2 as FRNRAP. There are 13 residues in the CDR3. V lost 6 bases and J lost 3, with 11 bases in between.